The TCR beta chain under discussion was sequenced for a study of blood T cell repertoires in COVID-19. Clones were read by immunoSEQ multiplex PCR, and TCRdb kept only the in-frame ones, dropping some. The table shows roughly 120,000 clones, with roughly 84% occurring only once. This CDR3 has 12 residues. Germline V gene data show CDR1 as MNHEY and CDR2 as SVGAGI. Trimming left V 7 bases short and J 2 bases short, with 6 bases between. The sequence derives from a woman older than 75 with active or convalescent COVID-19. This sequence joins TRBV6-5 and TRBJ1-3; D unresolved. The sequencing input was peripheral blood. The CDR3 loop reads CASISAGNTIYF. CDR3 in DNA: TGTGCCAGCATCAGTGCTGGAAACACCATATATTTT.